A selection of T cell receptor beta chains follows, all from one sample in a study of blood T cells in healthy people across ages. Via MiXCR, TCRdb re-called the 5' RACE reads, giving one row per CDR3 protein. The profile covers some 1.4 million distinct CDR3 sequences, with 40% to 50% appearing a single time and under 8% taken by the ten largest. The sequenced sample was blood. The receptors originated from a young woman in good health. Each CDR3 is given with its conserved first and last residue. D genes are given only for firm matches. A clone size is listed for some rows: how often the clone was seen (once, few, many), or a class if it is expanded.

cdr3_aa,cdr3_nt,clone_size,v_call,j_call,d_call
CASSFLPEPFDSYSPDTQYF,TGTGCCAGCAGCTTCCTACCCGAGCCCTTCGATTCCTATAGCCCAGATACGCAGTATTTT,.,TRBV12-3/TRBV12-4,TRBJ2-3,.
CSARAQGNYGYTF,TGCAGTGCTAGAGCCCAGGGGAACTATGGCTACACCTTC,.,TRBV20-1,TRBJ1-2,.
CSAPRSGRDYNEQYF,TGCAGTGCCCCCCGGAGCGGGAGGGATTACAATGAGCAGTACTTC,.,TRBV20-1,TRBJ2-7,TRBD2
CASSPLGGREGTDTQYF,TGTGCCAGCAGCCCCTTGGGCGGGAGGGAAGGCACAGATACGCAGTATTTT,.,TRBV12-3/TRBV12-4,TRBJ2-3,TRBD2
CASSVGPINSPLHF,TGTGCCAGCAGCGTAGGGCCGATCAATTCACCCCTCCACTTT,few,TRBV9,TRBJ1-6,.
CASSQGGRSGRGNEQFF,TGTGCCAGCAGCCAAGGAGGGAGAAGCGGGAGGGGAAATGAGCAGTTCTTC,few,TRBV4-2,TRBJ2-1,TRBD2
CASSPGDRGAFF,TGTGCCAGCAGCCCGGGGGACAGGGGAGCTTTCTTT,.,TRBV9,TRBJ1-1,TRBD1
CASSLEEGVREQYF,TGTGCCAGCAGCTTAGAGGAGGGGGTGCGCGAGCAGTACTTC,few,TRBV7-2,TRBJ2-7,.
CASSLGQGGVPQHF,TGTGCCAGCAGTTTAGGACAGGGTGGAGTGCCCCAGCATTTT,.,TRBV12-3/TRBV12-4,TRBJ1-5,TRBD1
CSVETRLAESTDTQYF,TGCAGCGTTGAAACGCGACTAGCGGAAAGCACAGATACGCAGTATTTT,many,TRBV29-1,TRBJ2-3,TRBD2
CASSPLAGIGSYEQYF,TGTGCCAGCAGCCCGCTCGCAGGGATCGGCTCCTACGAGCAGTACTTC,.,TRBV6-5,TRBJ2-7,.
CATSRGGAINEQFF,TGTGCCACCAGCAGAGGGGGGGCTATAAATGAGCAGTTCTTC,.,TRBV15,TRBJ2-1,.
CSAADRYEQYF,TGCAGTGCTGCGGACAGATACGAGCAGTACTTC,many,TRBV20-1,TRBJ2-7,.
CASSLDLAGNIQYF,TGTGCCAGCAGCTTAGATCTAGCTGGGAACATTCAGTACTTC,.,TRBV11-2,TRBJ2-4,.
CASSPSGTRYNEQFF,TGTGCCAGCAGTCCTTCCGGGACTAGATACAATGAGCAGTTCTTC,.,TRBV12-3/TRBV12-4,TRBJ2-1,TRBD2
CASSNSAGTVLREQYF,TGTGCCAGCAGCAACTCAGCCGGGACAGTACTACGAGAGCAGTACTTC,few,TRBV3-1,TRBJ2-7,TRBD1